This is a list of T cell receptor beta chains from one sample in a study of blood T cells in healthy people across ages. TCRdb independently ran MiXCR on the 5' RACE reads; one entry per CDR3 protein. Of about 930,000 distinct CDR3 sequences in the sample, 25% to 35% are singletons; the top ten hold about 9.4%. The same sample was also studied in work on T cells of mothers and their children.

Sequencing was done on a sample of blood. The receptor set was obtained from a woman in her forties in good health. Each CDR3 is given with its conserved first and last residue. D genes are given only for firm matches. Size is stated for part of the rows, as once, few or many counts, or as a class when the clone is expanded.

j_call d_call v_call clone_size cdr3_nt cdr3_aa
TRBJ2-3 TRBD2 TRBV27 - TGTGCCAGCTCACCAAAGCGGGAGGGTTCAGATACGCAGTATTTT CASSPKREGSDTQYF
TRBJ1-5 - TRBV20-1 - TGCAGTGCTAGAGATCCAGGGGCAGGGGATTTGAGTCAGCCCCAGCATTTT CSARDPGAGDLSQPQHF
TRBJ1-1 TRBD1 TRBV5-1 few TGCGCCAGCAGCTCGGGACAGGCGGGACAGGTTGAAGCTTTCTTT CASSSGQAGQVEAFF
TRBJ2-1 - TRBV14 few TGTGCCAGCAGTGGGGTCGGACGCTACAATGAGCAGTTCTTC CASSGVGRYNEQFF
TRBJ2-5 - TRBV10-3 many TGTGCCATCAGATTTTCGGGGGGCCAGGAGACCCAGTACTTC CAIRFSGGQETQYF
TRBJ2-1 - TRBV29-1 - TGCAGCGTTGAAACGGCCCCAACTCTTGAGCAGTTCTTC CSVETAPTLEQFF
TRBJ2-6 - TRBV27 few TGTGCCAGCAGCCAACCTGGGGCCAACGTCCTGACTTTC CASSQPGANVLTF
TRBJ2-3 TRBD2 TRBV7-8 - TGTGCCAGCAGCTTAAGGGAGGGAACAGTTGCAGATACGCAGTATTTT CASSLREGTVADTQYF
TRBJ2-1 TRBD2 TRBV20-1 once TGCAGTGCAACCCAGACTAGCGGGGAGGGAGGGGTACAGTTCTTC CSATQTSGEGGVQFF
TRBJ2-1 - TRBV2 many TGTGCCAGCAGTTACATCGACAATGAGCAGTTCTTC CASSYIDNEQFF
TRBJ2-1 - TRBV5-1 - TGCGCCAGCAGCCGCGACAGAGCTAACTACAATGAGCAGTTCTTC CASSRDRANYNEQFF